This TCR beta chain is from a study of a mutant IDH1 vaccine in newly diagnosed glioma. Study-level background: Treated patients showed a male proportion of roughly 60%, a female proportion of roughly 40%, and a mean age of about 41 years. The therapy given earlier, which was standard therapy, consisted of radiotherapy, temozolomide, or both, and most of the patients received both.

Libraries were prepared by immunoSEQ multiplex PCR; TCRdb keeps only in-frame clonotypes and omits some of them. Of around 51,000 clones listed, more than 70% are singletons. CDR1 and CDR2 (germline): SGHAT, FQNNGV. The V end lost 0 bases, the J end lost 3 bases, and 17 bases lay between the germline ends. CDR3 size: 17 residues. Time point indicated: week 5, during vaccination. A 20-mer mutant IDH1 peptide at 300 ug was injected subcutaneously with topical imiquimod. As for this clone: Its target is not known.

Material: PBMCs, obtained from a glioma patient whose treatment included an IDH1 peptide vaccine. The TCR originated in a woman in her thirties or forties with glioma. The chain joins TRBV11-2 to TRBJ1-1; TRBD1 might be the D (5 bases). The CDR3 sequence: CASSLDRVRRPDTEAFF. In DNA, the CDR3 is TGTGCCAGCAGCTTAGACAGGGTAAGGAGACCGGACACTGAAGCTTTCTTT.